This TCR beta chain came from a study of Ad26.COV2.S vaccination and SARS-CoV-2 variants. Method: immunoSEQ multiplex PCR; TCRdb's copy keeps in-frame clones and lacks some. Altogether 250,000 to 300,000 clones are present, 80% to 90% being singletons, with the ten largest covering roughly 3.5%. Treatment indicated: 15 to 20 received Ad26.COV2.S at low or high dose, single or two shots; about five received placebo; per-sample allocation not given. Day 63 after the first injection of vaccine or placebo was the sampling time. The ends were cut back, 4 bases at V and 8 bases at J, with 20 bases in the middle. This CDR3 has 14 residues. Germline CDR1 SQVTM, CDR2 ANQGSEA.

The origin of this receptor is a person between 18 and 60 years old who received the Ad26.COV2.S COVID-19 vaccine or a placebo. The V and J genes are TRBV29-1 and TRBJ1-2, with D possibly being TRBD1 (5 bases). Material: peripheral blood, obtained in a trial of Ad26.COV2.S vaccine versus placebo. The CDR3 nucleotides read TGCAGCGTTGTCGCTATGGGGCTAGGGAGAGGCTACACCTTC. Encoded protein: CSVVAMGLGRGYTF.